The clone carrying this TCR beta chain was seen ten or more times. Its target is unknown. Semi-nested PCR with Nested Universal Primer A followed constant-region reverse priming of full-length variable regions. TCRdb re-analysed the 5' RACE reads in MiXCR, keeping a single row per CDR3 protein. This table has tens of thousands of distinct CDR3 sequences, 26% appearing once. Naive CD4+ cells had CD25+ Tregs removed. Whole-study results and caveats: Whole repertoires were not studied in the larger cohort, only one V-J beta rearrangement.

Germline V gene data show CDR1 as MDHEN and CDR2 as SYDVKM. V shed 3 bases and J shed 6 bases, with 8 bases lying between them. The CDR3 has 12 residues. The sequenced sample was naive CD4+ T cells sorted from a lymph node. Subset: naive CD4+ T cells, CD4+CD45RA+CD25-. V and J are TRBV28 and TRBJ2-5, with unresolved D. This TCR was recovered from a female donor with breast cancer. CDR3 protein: CASSLLGKTQYF. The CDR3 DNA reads TGTGCCAGCAGTTTGCTAGGGAAGACCCAGTACTTC.